This entry concerns a single T cell receptor (beta chain). Its antigen remains unknown. The CDR3 length is 16 residues. J was trimmed by 4 bases and V by 4 bases; bases with no gene match: 11. Germline CDR1 reads SEHNR; CDR2 reads FQNEAQ (reference sequence). These data come from a study of T cell responses to AZD1222 COVID-19 vaccine. Across the whole study: Pooled together were second doses at about 4 or about 12 weeks. Study observations and caveats: Females made up more of the donors, who were largely white British, and clonal diversity may have come out too low. Unmutated regions of variants are reportedly targeted by nearly half of spike-specific TCRs. There were vaccine-associated CD4 TCRs across spike, dominant at 160-218 and 743-854.

Sequencing used immunoSEQ multiplex PCR; TCRdb keeps in-frame clones, though not all of them. The sample shows 140,000 to 150,000 clones, about 93% of them seen only once. The clonotype originates from an adult in good health. The sequences come from peripheral blood, collected on day 0 of AZD1222 vaccination. This sequence joins TRBV7-9 and TRBJ2-3; 7 bases are a match to TRBD2. The CDR3 coding sequence is TGTGCCAGCAGCTCCCCAGGCGGGAGATGGGCAGATACGCAGTATTTT. This translates into CASSSPGGRWADTQYF. Filled out from reference TRBV7-9 and TRBJ2-3, the complete variable domain reads DTGVSQNPRHKITKRGQNVTFRCDPISEHNRLYWYRQTLGQGPEFLTYFQNEAQLEKSRLLSDRFSAERPKGSFSTLEIQRTEQGDSAMYLCASSSPGGRWADTQYFGPGTRLTVL.